The sequence of this TCR beta chain was determined in a study of blood T cell repertoires in COVID-19. Study-wide background: The origin of the acute and convalescent COVID-19 samples was the United States, Italy and Spain. T cells, B-cell-depleted T cells, or PBMCs supplied cDNA or gDNA.

The CDR3 consists of 18 residues. Germline-derived CDR1 and CDR2 are SGHAT and FQNNGV. V dropped 5 bases and J dropped 6; count of bases not matched to a gene: 16. Authors' data handling: The assay estimated nucleated cells by amplifying reference gene primers. Libraries were prepared by immunoSEQ multiplex PCR; TCRdb keeps only in-frame clonotypes and omits some of them. The V and J calls and the clone size are those of that table, but D and trimming were determined from the DNA. The sample consists of roughly 130,000 clones, over 75% of them appearing once. The sequenced sample was peripheral blood. The clonotype comes from a man aged 55 to 70 with active or convalescent COVID-19. This chain connects TRBV11-2 to TRBJ2-1, with TRBD2 matching over 10 bases. Written as DNA, the CDR3 is TGTGCCAGCAGCCTAGCGGGGTCGGCACTAGCGGGATTCAATGAGCAGTTCTTC. This sequence encodes CASSLAGSALAGFNEQFF.